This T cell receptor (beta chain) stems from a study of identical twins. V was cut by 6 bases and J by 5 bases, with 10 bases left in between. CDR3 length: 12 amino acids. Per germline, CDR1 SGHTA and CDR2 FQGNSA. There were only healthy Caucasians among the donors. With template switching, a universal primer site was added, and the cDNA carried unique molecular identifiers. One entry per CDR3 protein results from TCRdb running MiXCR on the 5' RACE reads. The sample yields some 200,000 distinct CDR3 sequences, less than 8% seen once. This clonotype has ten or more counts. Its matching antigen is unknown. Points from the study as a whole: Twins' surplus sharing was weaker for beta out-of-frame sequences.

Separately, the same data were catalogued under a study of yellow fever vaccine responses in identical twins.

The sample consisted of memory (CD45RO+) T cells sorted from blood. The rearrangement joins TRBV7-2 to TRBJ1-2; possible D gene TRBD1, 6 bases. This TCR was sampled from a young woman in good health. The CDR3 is CASSLRGYGYTF. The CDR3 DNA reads TGTGCCAGCAGTTTAAGGGGGTATGGCTACACCTTC.